This T cell receptor (beta chain) was obtained from a study of CD8 T cells in Susac syndrome. This clonotype was counted a single time. A quantity of about 0.5 to 1 ug RNA underwent reverse transcription using random hexamers. TCRdb used MiXCR to reprocess the immunoSEQ multiplex PCR reads, holding one entry per CDR3 protein. The repertoire holds approximately 210,000 distinct CDR3 sequences, with approximately 94% as singletons. The source material was CD4+ T cells from PBMCs. This TCR derives from a human donor with Susac syndrome.

The CDR3, as DNA: TGTGCCAGCAGAGACGGAGGAGTCTACGAGCAGTACTTC. Its protein product is CASRDGGVYEQYF. The chain links TRBV2 to TRBJ2-7; possibly TRBD2 for D (5 bases). Trimming cost V 6 bases and J 3 bases, with 12 bases left between them. The V gene's germline CDR1 is SNHLY and CDR2 FYNNEI. CDR3 length equals 13 residues.